This TCR beta chain was obtained from a study of vaccination and CD4 T cells after COVID-19. For the study at large: It was a median about 100 days after diagnosis, with a range of 35 to 161, that post-COVID samples were drawn. Following dose two, a median about 71 days (range 14 to 241) passed before post-vaccine samples were taken.

TCRdb re-called the PCR reads with MiXCR, one entry per CDR3 protein. The sample has 20,000 or so distinct CDR3 sequences; less than 70% are singletons. The sequence was obtained from a human donor who had recovered from COVID-19. Sequences were derived from CD4+ T cells from blood, sampled after SARS-CoV-2 vaccination.

The CDR3 nucleotides are TGTGGAACAGGAACGGCGAACACCGGGGAGCTGTTTTTT. Translating it yields CGTGTANTGELFF. The chain is built from TRBV6-1 and TRBJ2-2; maybe TRBD1 (5 bases). Per the germline V gene, CDR1 is MNHNS and CDR2 is SASEGT. This CDR3 is 13 amino acids long.